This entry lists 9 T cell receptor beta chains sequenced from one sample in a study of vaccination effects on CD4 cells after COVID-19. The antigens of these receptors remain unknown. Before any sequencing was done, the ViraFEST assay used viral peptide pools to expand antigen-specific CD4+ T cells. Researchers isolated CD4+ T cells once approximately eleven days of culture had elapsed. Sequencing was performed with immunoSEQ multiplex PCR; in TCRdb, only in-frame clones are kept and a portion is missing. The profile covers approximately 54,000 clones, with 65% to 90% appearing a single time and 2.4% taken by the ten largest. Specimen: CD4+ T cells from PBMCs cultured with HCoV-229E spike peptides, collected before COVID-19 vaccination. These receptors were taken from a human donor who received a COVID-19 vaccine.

The DNA for the CDR3 is TGTGCCAGCAGCCTCGGGGAGGGCTATGGCTACACCTTC. Translation gives CASSLGEGYGYTF. The genes are TRBV4-2 and TRBJ1-2; D is undetermined. V was clipped by 4 bases and J by 4 bases, with 10 bases between them. The CDR3 has 13 residues. Germline values: CDR1 LGHNA, CDR2 YNFKEQ.

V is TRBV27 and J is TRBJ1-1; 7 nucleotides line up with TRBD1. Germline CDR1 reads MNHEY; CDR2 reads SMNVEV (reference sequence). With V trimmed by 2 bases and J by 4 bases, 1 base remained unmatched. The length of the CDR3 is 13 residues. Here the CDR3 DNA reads TGTGCCAGCAGTTTAACAGGGGCCACTGAAGCTTTCTTT. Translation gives CASSLTGATEAFF.

CDR3 loop: CASSQEIADTDTQYF. CDR3 nucleotides: TGTGCCAGCAGCCAAGAGATAGCGGACACAGATACGCAGTATTTT. J is TRBJ2-3 and V is TRBV3-1 (or the pseudogene TRBV3-2); possible D gene TRBD2, 6 bases. The CDR3 has 15 residues. Germline V gene sequence: CDR1 LGHDT, CDR2 YNNKEL (reference sequence). V dropped 0 bases and J dropped 2 bases, with 9 bases sitting between them.

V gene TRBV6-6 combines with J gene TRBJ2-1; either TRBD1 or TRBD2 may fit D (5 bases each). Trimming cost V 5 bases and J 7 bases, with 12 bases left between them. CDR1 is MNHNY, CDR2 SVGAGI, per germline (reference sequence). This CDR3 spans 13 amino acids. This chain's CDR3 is CASSPGARNEQFF. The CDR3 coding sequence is TGTGCCAGCAGTCCCGGGGCTAGGAATGAGCAGTTCTTC.

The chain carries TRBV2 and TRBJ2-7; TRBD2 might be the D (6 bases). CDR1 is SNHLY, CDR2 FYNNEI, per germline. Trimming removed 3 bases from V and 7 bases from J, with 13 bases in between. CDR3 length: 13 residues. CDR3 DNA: TGTGCCAGCAGTGACCTGGGGGGTCGGGAGCAGTACGTC. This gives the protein CASSDLGGREQYV.

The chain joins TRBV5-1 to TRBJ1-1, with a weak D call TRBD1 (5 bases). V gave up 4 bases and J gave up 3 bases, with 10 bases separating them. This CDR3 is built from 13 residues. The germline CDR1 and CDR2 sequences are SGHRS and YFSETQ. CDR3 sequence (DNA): TGCGCCAGCAGCCAACAGGAGTACACTGAAGCTTTCTTT. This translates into CASSQQEYTEAFF.

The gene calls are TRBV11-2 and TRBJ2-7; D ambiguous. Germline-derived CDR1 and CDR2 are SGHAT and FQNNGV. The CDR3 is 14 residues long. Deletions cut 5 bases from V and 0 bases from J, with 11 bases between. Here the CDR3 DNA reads TGTGCCAGCAGCCCCAGACTGGACTCCTACGAGCAGTACGTC. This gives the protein CASSPRLDSYEQYV.

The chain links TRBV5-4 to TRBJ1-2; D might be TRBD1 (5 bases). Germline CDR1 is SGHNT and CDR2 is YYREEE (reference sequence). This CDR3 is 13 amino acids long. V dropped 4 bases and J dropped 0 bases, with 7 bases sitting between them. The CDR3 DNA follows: TGTGCCAGCAGCGCGGGGGCTAACTATGGCTACACCTTC. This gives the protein CASSAGANYGYTF. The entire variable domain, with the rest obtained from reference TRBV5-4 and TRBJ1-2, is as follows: ETGVTQSPTHLIKTRGQQVTLRCSSQSGHNTVSWYQQALGQGPQFIFQYYREEENGRGNFPPRFSGLQFPNYSSELNVNALELDDSALYLCASSAGANYGYTFGSGTRLTVV.

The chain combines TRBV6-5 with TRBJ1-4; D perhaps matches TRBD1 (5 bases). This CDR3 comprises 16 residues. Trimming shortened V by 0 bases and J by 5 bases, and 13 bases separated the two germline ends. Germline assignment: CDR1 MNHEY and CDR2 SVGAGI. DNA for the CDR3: TGTGCCAGCAGTTACTCGAGAGGGGCCGGGAATGAAAAACTGTTTTTT. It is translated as CASSYSRGAGNEKLFF.